This record covers a single TCR beta chain. This specimen belongs to a study of technical replicates of blood from several donors. The V end lost 6 bases, the J end lost 8 bases, and 19 bases lay between the germline ends. Germline V CDR1 and CDR2: SGHTA, FQGNSA. CDR3 length equals 14 residues. The protocol was immunoSEQ multiplex PCR, while the TCRdb copy is restricted to in-frame clones and leaves out a portion. The table records 55,000 to 80,000 clones, almost 98% of them present only once. The receptor's source is a human donor in good health. The source material was T cells isolated from PBMCs. This chain uses TRBV7-2 with TRBJ1-1; maybe TRBD1 (5 bases). For the CDR3, the DNA is TGTGCCAGCAGGCGCCGGGGCCGGGGGGTCGAAGCTTTCTTT. It encodes CASRRRGRGVEAFF.